This T cell receptor (beta chain) was observed in a study of blood T cell repertoires in COVID-19. CDR3 length: 14 residues. Trimming removed 0 bases from V and 0 bases from J, with 6 bases in between. From germline, CDR1 is LGHNA and CDR2 YSLEER. Authors' analysis steps: Amplified reference gene primers provided the basis for estimating nucleated cell counts. Generated by immunoSEQ multiplex PCR, the TCRdb table keeps only in-frame clones and is missing some. V, J and clone size are those of that table, while D and trimming were read from the DNA. The sample contains about 400,000 clones, approximately 88% of which appear only once. To note about this clone: Within the sample, other DNA sequences also encode this same CDR3.

V is TRBV4-3 and J is TRBJ2-7; D is unclear. This TCR derives from a man aged 35 to 55 with acute or convalescent COVID-19. The sample was peripheral blood. CDR3 sequence (DNA): TGCGCCAGCAGCCAAGATCCAGACTCCTACGAGCAGTACTTC. Encoded protein: CASSQDPDSYEQYF.